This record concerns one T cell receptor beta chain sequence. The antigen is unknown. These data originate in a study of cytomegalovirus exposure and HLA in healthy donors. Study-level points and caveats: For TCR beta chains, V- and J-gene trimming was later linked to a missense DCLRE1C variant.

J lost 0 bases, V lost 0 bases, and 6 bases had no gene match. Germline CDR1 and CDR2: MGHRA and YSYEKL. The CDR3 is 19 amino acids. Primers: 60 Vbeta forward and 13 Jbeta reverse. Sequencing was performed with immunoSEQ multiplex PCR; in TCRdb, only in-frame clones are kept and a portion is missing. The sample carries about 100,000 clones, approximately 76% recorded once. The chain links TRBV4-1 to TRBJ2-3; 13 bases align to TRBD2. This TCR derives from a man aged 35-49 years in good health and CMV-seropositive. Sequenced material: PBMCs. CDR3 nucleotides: TGCGCCAGCAGCCAAGATAGGGGACTAGCGGGGACTAGCACAGATACGCAGTATTTT. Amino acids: CASSQDRGLAGTSTDTQYF.